The 28 T cell receptor beta chains below were found in one sample sequenced in a study of shared clonotypes between healthy human individuals. Method: immunoSEQ multiplex PCR; TCRdb's copy keeps in-frame clones and lacks some. The table lists around 990,000 clones, approximately 80% of them singletons. Sample: memory CD4+ T cells from PBMCs. Noted subset: CD45RA-negative fraction. These receptors were taken from a man aged 18 to 30 in good health. Some clones in this sample may be carry-over from other donors' samples.

As DNA, the CDR3 is TGTGCCAGCTCACCACCTATCGCAGGGAACACTGAAGCTTTCTTT. Its protein product is CASSPPIAGNTEAFF. The chain is built from TRBV18 and TRBJ1-1; D unclear. The V end was cut by 0 bases, the J end by 1 base, with 9 bases between. Germline V lookup: CDR1 KGHSH, CDR2 LQKENI. There are 15 residues in the CDR3.

The chain combines TRBV30 with TRBJ1-2, with D perhaps TRBD1 (6 bases). The V end was cut by 2 bases, the J end by 11 bases, with 18 bases between. The CDR3 runs to 13 residues. Germline V gives CDR1 GTSNPN, CDR2 SVGIG (reference sequence). DNA of the CDR3: TGTGCCTGGAGTACGGCCCGGGACAAAGGTTACACCTTC. This sequence encodes CAWSTARDKGYTF.

The V and J genes are TRBV7-2 and TRBJ1-5; D ambiguous. Germline CDR1 and CDR2: SGHTA and FQGNSA. This CDR3 has 13 residues. V dropped 5 bases and J dropped 4 bases, with 9 bases sitting between them. Here the CDR3 reads CASSRGFNQPQHF. The CDR3 bases are TGTGCCAGCAGCCGAGGGTTTAATCAGCCCCAGCATTTT.

V usage is TRBV18 and J usage is TRBJ2-7, with TRBD2 matching 14 bases. Germline CDR1 is KGHSH and CDR2 is LQKENI. Germline trimming cut 3 bases from V and 4 bases from J; bases unmatched to any gene: 5. CDR3 length: 16 residues. CDR3 DNA sequence: TGTGCCAGCTCACCGCTGGGACTAGCGGGGGATTACGAGCAGTACTTC. Protein product: CASSPLGLAGDYEQYF.

In the case of this clone: A much bigger clone sits one base away, suggesting this may be a read error. In the same sample, other DNA sequences code for this CDR3. The rearrangement uses TRBV7-3 and TRBJ1-1; D ambiguous. Trimming cost V 5 bases and J 0 bases, with 7 bases left between them. This CDR3 spans 13 amino acids. In germline, CDR1 is SGHTA, CDR2 FQGTGA. This CDR3 reads CASSLTLNTEAFF. CDR3 DNA sequence: TGTGCCAGCAGCCTGACACTGAACACTGAAGCTTTCTTT.

This clone came up a few times. The chain uses TRBV7-9 and TRBJ1-2; D unresolved. The CDR3 totals 14 residues. Germline assignment: CDR1 SEHNR and CDR2 FQNEAQ (reference sequence). V was trimmed by 4 bases and J by 5 bases, leaving 14 bases between them. CDR3 sequence reads: CASSYLDSLYGYTF. The CDR3 DNA follows: TGTGCCAGCAGCTACCTGGATTCGCTTTATGGCTACACCTTC.

This chain uses TRBV28 with TRBJ2-1; maybe TRBD1 (6 bases). CDR3 length equals 16 residues. CDR1 MDHEN and CDR2 SYDVKM come from the germline V gene. V was clipped by 5 bases and J by 2 bases, with 16 bases between them. The CDR3 loop reads CASSPGAGMTYNEQFF. CDR3 nucleotide sequence: TGTGCCAGCAGTCCAGGGGCAGGGATGACCTACAATGAGCAGTTCTTC.

CDR3 loop: CASSRDRGSHNEQFF. CDR3 DNA: TGTGCCAGCAGCCGGGACAGGGGGTCCCACAATGAGCAGTTCTTC. The chain has TRBV2 and TRBJ2-1, with 11 bases identical to TRBD1. Germline trimming cut 6 bases from V and 5 bases from J; bases unmatched to any gene: 6. In germline, CDR1 is SNHLY, CDR2 FYNNEI. CDR3 length equals 15 residues.

This clone was detected only once. The genes are TRBV29-1 and TRBJ1-1; maybe TRBD1 (5 bases). The V end was cut by 0 bases, the J end by 4 bases, with 18 bases between. Germline V gene lookup returns CDR1 SQVTM and CDR2 ANQGSEA. The CDR3 has 16 amino acids. The CDR3 DNA reads as TGCAGCGTTGAAGACCACGGACGGCGGGGCAGCACTGAAGCTTTCTTT. Protein sequence: CSVEDHGRRGSTEAFF.

The CDR3 bases are TGTGCCAGCAGCGTAGCAGGGGATGGCTACACCTTC. It yields the protein CASSVAGDGYTF. The chain couples TRBV9 to TRBJ1-2; TRBD1 might be the D (6 bases). Germline V CDR1 and CDR2: SGDLS, YYNGEE. The CDR3 totals 12 residues. Trimming took 0 bases from V and 6 from J, leaving 6 bases between them.

This rearrangement joins TRBV5-6 to TRBJ1-2; D may be TRBD1 (6 bases). Between the trimmed V and J ends, which lost 0 bases and 6 bases, there was a span of 12 bases. There are 14 residues in the CDR3. CDR1 and CDR2 (germline): SGHDT, YYEEEE. CDR3 in amino acids: CASSLGRGHDGYTF. The DNA of the CDR3 is TGTGCCAGCAGCTTGGGCAGGGGCCACGATGGCTACACCTTC.

The V call is TRBV2, the J call TRBJ2-1; TRBD2 aligns across 7 bases. The CDR3 has 11 residues. V shed 7 bases, J shed 12 bases, and the junction held 6 bases outside the gene matches. Germline-derived CDR1 and CDR2 are SNHLY and FYNNEI. CDR3 DNA sequence: TGTGCCAGCAAGGCGGGAGCTGGGCAGTTCTTC. Translation: CASKAGAGQFF.

This chain links TRBV27 with TRBJ2-6; no clear D gene. The CDR3 extends over 14 amino acids. The germline gives CDR1 MNHEY, CDR2 SMNVEV (reference sequence). Trimming removed 3 bases at V and 3 bases at J, with 6 bases between. The CDR3 sequence: CASSFGGGANVLTF. The DNA of the CDR3 is TGTGCCAGCAGTTTCGGTGGTGGGGCCAACGTCCTGACTTTC.

The chain has TRBV28 and TRBJ2-5; D is unclear. Trimming left V 6 bases short and J 5 bases short, with 19 bases between. Germline assignment: CDR1 MDHEN and CDR2 SYDVKM. CDR3 length: 15 residues. CDR3 in amino acids: CASSSPRPVRETQYF. Here the CDR3 DNA reads TGTGCCAGCAGCTCGCCCCGGCCGGTGCGGGAGACCCAGTACTTC.

As regards this clone: Other DNA sequences in this specimen translate into the identical CDR3. The rearrangement joins TRBV29-1 to TRBJ2-7; TRBD1 agrees at 8 bases. Losses at the gene ends were 4 bases for V and 4 bases for J; bases not matched to a gene: 6. This CDR3 has 13 residues. Germline values: CDR1 SQVTM, CDR2 ANQGSEA. The CDR3 DNA is TGCAGCGTTGGGAGGACAGGGAGTTACGAGCAGTACTTC. Its protein product is CSVGRTGSYEQYF.

This chain joins TRBV29-1 and TRBJ1-4; D possibly corresponds to TRBD1 (5 bases). Between the trimmed V and J ends, which lost 3 bases and 8 bases, there was a span of 13 bases. CDR3 length equals 13 residues. Germline CDR1 is SQVTM and CDR2 is ANQGSEA. CDR3 sequence: CSVDTGVGEKLFF. Written as DNA, the CDR3 is TGCAGCGTTGATACGGGGGTAGGGGAAAAACTGTTTTTT.

The rearrangement uses TRBV5-8 and TRBJ1-2; D call uncertain. The CDR3 is made up of 12 amino acids. The germline V gene encodes CDR1 SGHTS and CDR2 YDEGEE. V lost 4 bases and J lost 8, with 12 bases in between. The CDR3 coding sequence is TGTGCCAGCAGCCAAGGAGTGGCGGGCTACACCTTC. As protein: CASSQGVAGYTF.

The chain joins TRBV19 to TRBJ1-5, with D perhaps TRBD1 (5 bases). CDR3 size: 12 residues. Germline CDR1 is LNHDA and CDR2 is SQIVND (reference sequence). Trimming removed 9 bases at V and 5 bases at J, with 11 bases between. The CDR3 reads CASRDRDQPQHF. CDR3 coding DNA: TGTGCCAGCCGGGACCGAGATCAGCCCCAGCATTTT.

The chain carries TRBV5-6 and TRBJ1-1, with unresolved D. This CDR3 is built from 14 residues. Trimming stripped 1 base from V and 4 bases from J, with 11 bases between. Germline loops: CDR1 SGHDT, CDR2 YYEEEE. The CDR3 loop reads CASSLLGEGTEAFF. The DNA for the CDR3 is TGTGCCAGCAGCTTGCTTGGGGAGGGCACTGAAGCTTTCTTT. Full variable domain (rest looked up from reference TRBV5-6 and TRBJ1-1): DAGVTQSPTHLIKTRGQQVTLRCSPKSGHDTVSWYQQALGQGPQFIFQYYEEEERQRGNFPDRFSGHQFPNYSSELNVNALLLGDSALYLCASSLLGEGTEAFFGQGTRLTVV.

The rearrangement joins TRBV6-1 to TRBJ1-3, with TRBD1 identical over 8 bases. This CDR3 has 14 residues. Germline assignment: CDR1 MNHNS and CDR2 SASEGT. V lost 5 bases and J lost 2; bases outside the gene matches: 2. This CDR3 reads CASSTDRAGNTIYF. The CDR3 coding sequence is TGTGCCAGCAGTACGGACAGGGCTGGAAACACCATATATTTT.

For this clone: A read error may produce the germline difference seen at one junction end. The chain employs TRBV9 and TRBJ2-5; D is undetermined. Per germline, CDR1 SGDLS and CDR2 YYNGEE. The CDR3 totals 14 residues. In DNA, the CDR3 is TGTGCCAGCAGCGTAGATGGTGGCCAACAGACCCAGTACTTC. Protein: CASSVDGGQQTQYF.

This rearrangement joins TRBV11-2 to TRBJ2-7; D is undetermined. V was cut by 7 bases and J by 4 bases, with 8 bases left in between. Germline-derived CDR1 and CDR2 are SGHAT and FQNNGV. The CDR3 runs 11 residues. The CDR3 protein is CASMGSYEQYF. CDR3 nucleotide sequence: TGTGCCAGCATGGGGTCTTACGAGCAGTACTTC.

The genes are TRBV6-5 and TRBJ1-5, with D tentatively TRBD1 (5 bases). The germline V and J ends were trimmed by 5 bases and 2 bases, with 13 bases remaining between them. CDR3 length equals 15 residues. Looked up from germline, CDR1 is MNHEY and CDR2 is SVGAGI. This CDR3 is CASSPRRGGNQPQHF. The DNA of the CDR3 is TGTGCCAGCAGTCCGAGACGAGGGGGCAATCAGCCCCAGCATTTT.

The rearrangement uses TRBV19 and TRBJ2-3, with a tentative D call TRBD1 (6 bases). This CDR3 spans 16 amino acids. V was shortened by 0 bases and J by 3 bases, with 13 bases between the two germline ends. Germline loops: CDR1 LNHDA, CDR2 SQIVND (reference sequence). CDR3 sequence reads: CASSIDRNRATDTQYF. The CDR3 DNA sequence: TGTGCCAGTAGTATAGATAGGAACAGGGCGACAGATACGCAGTATTTT.

The chain recombines TRBV2 with TRBJ2-2, with TRBD1 identical over 11 bases. This CDR3 is built from 16 residues. The V and J ends lost 7 bases and 4 bases, in that order; junction bases with no gene match: 8. Germline CDR1 SNHLY, CDR2 FYNNEI. CDR3 protein: CASTYGGTGGTGELFF. In nucleotides, the CDR3 is TGTGCCAGCACCTACGGGGGGACAGGGGGCACCGGGGAGCTGTTTTTT.

This chain links TRBV2 with TRBJ2-7; maybe TRBD1 (5 bases). The CDR3 covers 11 residues. Germline lookup yields CDR1 SNHLY and CDR2 FYNNEI. Trimming pared 8 bases from V and 6 bases from J, leaving 11 bases between. This chain's CDR3 is CASLQGVEQYF. The CDR3 DNA follows: TGTGCCAGCCTTCAGGGTGTCGAGCAGTACTTC.

A word on this clone: In the same sample, other DNA sequences code for this CDR3. The chain is built from TRBV28 and TRBJ1-5; D ambiguous. V was cut by 2 bases and J by 7 bases, with 6 bases left in between. CDR3 length: 12 amino acids. CDR1 is MDHEN and CDR2 is SYDVKM in the germline V gene. In DNA, the CDR3 is TGTGCCAGCAGTTTAGCGGGGCAGCCCCAGCATTTT. Amino acids: CASSLAGQPQHF.

As for this clone: This CDR3 is also generated by other DNA sequences in the sample. The chain employs TRBV28 and TRBJ1-1; D remains unclear. The V and J ends lost 1 base and 3 bases respectively, with 3 bases between them. The CDR3 contains 12 residues. The germline gives CDR1 MDHEN, CDR2 SYDVKM. In nucleotides, the CDR3 is TGTGCCAGCAGTTTATCGTACACTGAAGCTTTCTTT. This gives the protein CASSLSYTEAFF.